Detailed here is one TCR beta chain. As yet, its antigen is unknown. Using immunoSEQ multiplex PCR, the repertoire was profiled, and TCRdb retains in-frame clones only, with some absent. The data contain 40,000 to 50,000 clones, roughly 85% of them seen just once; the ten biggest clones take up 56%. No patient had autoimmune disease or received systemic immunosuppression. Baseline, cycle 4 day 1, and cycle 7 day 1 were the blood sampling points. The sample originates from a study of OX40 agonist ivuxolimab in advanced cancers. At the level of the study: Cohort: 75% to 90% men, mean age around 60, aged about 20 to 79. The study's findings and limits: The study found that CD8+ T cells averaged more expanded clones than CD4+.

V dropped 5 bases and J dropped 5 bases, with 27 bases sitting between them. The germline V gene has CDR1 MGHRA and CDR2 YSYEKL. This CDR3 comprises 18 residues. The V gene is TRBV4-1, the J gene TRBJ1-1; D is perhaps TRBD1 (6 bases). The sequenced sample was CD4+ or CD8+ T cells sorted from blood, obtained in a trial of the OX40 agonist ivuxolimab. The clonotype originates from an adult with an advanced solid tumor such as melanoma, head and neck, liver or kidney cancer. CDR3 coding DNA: TGCGCCAGCAGCGCACTTCCCCCTATCGGGGGAGGGGGGACTGAAGCTTTCTTT. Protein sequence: CASSALPPIGGGGTEAFF.